The rows below give T cell receptor beta chains drawn from one sample of a study of blood T cell repertoires in COVID-19. Measured with immunoSEQ multiplex PCR; TCRdb has only the in-frame clones, and not every one. This sample carries fewer than 200,000 clones, about 91% of them seen once, and the ten largest clones take roughly 4%. Sequences were obtained from peripheral blood. The receptors originated from a woman aged 55-69 years who had recovered from COVID-19. Each CDR3 is given without its conserved first and last residue.

>TRBJ2-5|TRBV18|13
ASSPALAEQETQY
>TRBJ2-5|TRBV2|12
ASSEITGGETQY
>TRBJ1-6|TRBV4-1|14
ASSQEVSSYNSPLH
>TRBJ2-1|TRBV25-1|13
ASSDGTGDYNEQF
>TRBJ2-6|TRBV5-1|16
ASSLTTAVSSGANVLT
>TRBJ1-5|TRBV7-9|9
ASTNSQPQH
>TRBJ2-5|TRBV6-1|13
ASSEAGRYQETQY
>TRBJ2-5|TRBV4-2|13
ASSQSVGGLETQY
>TRBJ1-4|TRBV5-5|12
ATSPTATNEKLF
>TRBJ2-2|TRBV19|15
ATSSRLRASGTGELF
>TRBJ1-3|TRBV5-8|13
ASSRTGATGNTIY
>TRBJ1-5|TRBV6-5|11
ASKETGDQPQH
>TRBJ2-3|TRBV23-1|16
ASSQRRGPTRGTDTQY
>TRBJ1-1|TRBV18|11
ASSPGQNTEAF
>TRBJ2-7|TRBV28|14
ASNRPAGRMAYEQY
>TRBJ2-3|TRBV1|15
TSSQDRRQGRVDTQY
>TRBJ2-5|TRBV7-8|12
ASSLKGIRETQY
>TRBJ2-5|TRBV10-1|16
ASSESDSRGSVGETQY
>TRBJ2-7|TRBV10-3|12
AISRQGKDDEQY
>TRBJ2-5|TRBV7-9|13
ASSLAAAGEETQY
>TRBJ2-5|TRBV3-1/TRBV3-2|10
ASSQEFSGSN
>TRBJ1-1|TRBV11-2|12
ASSFNTGGTEAF
>TRBJ2-7|TRBV6-6|10
ASSTPGGEQY
>TRBJ1-1|TRBV12-3/TRBV12-4|11
ASRRQGETEAF
>TRBJ1-5|TRBV28|13
ATAEWRESNQPQH
>TRBJ2-2|TRBV7-2|14
ASSLLRGRNTGELF
>TRBJ1-6|TRBV5-4|12
ASSREGVSSPLH
>TRBJ1-1|TRBV19|11
ASSAGRGTEAF
>TRBJ2-1|TRBV7-2|12
ASSLLPSGGEQF
>TRBJ1-6|TRBV6-2/TRBV6-3|15
ASSYKGSGTGLSPLH
>TRBJ1-1|TRBV28|12
ASSSPGGNTEAF
>TRBJ1-3|TRBV18|14
ASSPPAGRSGNTIY
>TRBJ1-6|TRBV5-1|17
ASRASDSGGLLGNSPLH
>TRBJ2-5|TRBV7-2|11
ASSLGEAETQY
>TRBJ1-3|TRBV19|13
ASSKDRDSGNTIY
>TRBJ2-3|TRBV30|12
AWSVISSTDTQY
>TRBJ2-1|TRBV7-9|17
ASSFRRGVSGSSYNEQF